This TCR beta chain is from a study of blood T cell repertoires in COVID-19. In the study overall: COVID-19 samples collected from the United States, Italy and Spain covered acute and convalescent phases. PBMCs, B-cell-depleted T cells, or T cells were the source of the cDNA or gDNA that made up the material.

The CDR3 is 15 amino acids. Germline CDR1 is MNHEY and CDR2 is SVGAGI. Germline trimming cut 2 bases from V and 0 bases from J; bases unmatched to any gene: 4. Authors' data handling: Estimation of nucleated cell counts relied on the amplification of reference gene primers. Repertoires were generated with immunoSEQ multiplex PCR, while TCRdb's copy carries only in-frame clones and drops some. The DNA was the basis for D and trimming; V, J and clone size are from that table. The table has about 160,000 clones, approximately 81% seen once. Sequencing input: peripheral blood. The receptor's source is a woman older than 75 with active or convalescent COVID-19. The chain combines TRBV6-5 with TRBJ2-7; the match to TRBD1 covers 7 bases. In DNA, the CDR3 is TGTGCCAGCAGTTACGAGGGACAGAGCTCCTACGAGCAGTACTTC. Translation gives CASSYEGQSSYEQYF.